Detailed here is one TCR beta chain. The antigen remains unidentified. PCR was performed a second time for about 6 to 11 cycles using a sample-barcoded 5' primer and a J-beta primer mix. Paired-end reads containing CDR3 totaled no fewer than 3 million for each sample. From the 5' RACE reads, TCRdb called clonotypes with MiXCR, one entry per CDR3 protein. The table lists 1.5 million to 2 million distinct CDR3 sequences, around half of them singletons. These data belong to a study of blood T cells in healthy people across ages. This CDR3 region has 13 residues. V lost 1 base to trimming and J lost 3 bases, with 6 bases between them. Per the germline V gene, CDR1 is SNHLY and CDR2 is FYNNEI. Study-wide results and caveats: As naive T cell percentage varied, TCR beta diversity correlated strongly with it.

This chain joins TRBV2 and TRBJ1-2; D is uncertain. This receptor was obtained from a middle-aged woman in good health. Input material: blood. CDR3 nucleotides: TGTGCCAGCAGTGAAGGGGCACACTATGGCTACACCTTC. Amino acids: CASSEGAHYGYTF.